The T cell receptor (beta chain) under discussion was sequenced for a study of shared clonotypes between healthy human individuals. Study-level results: Generally, naive subsets (rather than memory subsets) showed larger estimated richness.

A split of CD4+ cells into CD45RA+ naive and CD45RA-negative memory subsets was performed. Per germline, CDR1 SGHRS and CDR2 YFSETQ. Trimming stripped 7 bases from V and 6 bases from J, with 22 bases between. This CDR3 has 15 residues. Concerning this clone itself: Its antigen is as yet unknown.

This table comes from immunoSEQ multiplex PCR, and its TCRdb copy is limited to in-frame clones, with some not included. In the table there are about 2.4 million clones, approximately 93% of which are singletons. Material: naive CD4+ T cells from PBMCs. Stated subset: CD45RA+ positively selected. The receptor was isolated from a man younger than 30 in good health. Some clones in this sample may be carry-over from other donors' samples. The chain is built from TRBV5-1 and TRBJ1-1; D is perhaps TRBD1 (6 bases). CDR3 in amino acids: CASARSVGGDAEAFF. CDR3 in DNA: TGCGCCAGCGCTAGGAGCGTAGGGGGGGACGCTGAAGCTTTCTTT.